This T cell receptor (beta chain) derives from a study of T-cell reconstitution after alpha-beta-depleted transplantation in children. TCRbeta library construction was performed incorporating unique molecular identifiers. One entry per CDR3 protein, called by TCRdb with MiXCR from the PCR reads. The data show fewer than 700,000 distinct CDR3 sequences, with roughly 24% seen just once and over 12% held by the top ten. Overall study results and limits: The study traced high day-60 TCRbeta diversity in some patients to surviving recipient T cells and thymic progenitors. The study reportedly traced alpha-beta T cells about two months after transplant to several hundred expanded graft clones.

With respect to this clonotype: The antigen remains unidentified.

The CDR3 totals 16 residues. V lost 4 bases and J 1 base, leaving 15 bases between the germline ends. Germline CDR1 and CDR2: SEHNR and FQNEAQ (reference sequence). This specimen was PBMCs, mostly from graft donor cells, taken 360 days after TCRalphabeta/CD19-depleted stem cell transplant. The source is a boy under two years old who had a stem cell transplant for acute myeloid leukemia, so the T cells may come from the graft donor. The chain employs TRBV7-9 and TRBJ2-3, with D perhaps TRBD2 (6 bases). The CDR3 region has the DNA TGTGCCAGCAGCTCACTCCGGGACTTACGCACAGATACGCAGTATTTT. It codes for CASSSLRDLRTDTQYF.